This T cell receptor (beta chain) stems from a study of T cells after yellow fever vaccination (dated by TCRdb to about 2019). With regard to the full study: Libraries from fractions with low cell numbers were prepared with the SMART-Seq v4 Ultra Low Input RNA kit. Bulk TCR alpha and beta repertoires were sequenced longitudinally to track T-cell clones before and after primary and booster YFV17D yellow fever vaccination. Two healthy male donors made up the cohort, one aged 18 to 29 years and the other aged 30 to 40 years. Blood was drawn at multiple timepoints before and after primary and secondary immunization, with bulk PBMC replicates and cell subsets isolated. General findings and caveats noted by the study authors: Only a couple of donors were included in the study, so the extent to which the findings can be generalized is limited. Because abundant contaminating clonotypes from the bulk population could be contained in FACS-sorted repertoires, computational filtering was required. The secondary T-cell response was weaker than the primary response but faster, peaking on day 5 instead of day 15. A small fraction of clonotypes showed up in both the CD4 and CD8 compartments, probably as a result of convergent recombination. After the booster, most clones that had expanded after primary vaccination were detected again (nearly 98% of CD4 and around 88% of CD8), suggesting broad maintenance of memory.

Clipping removes 4 bases from V and 6 bases from J, with 4 as the unmatched junction base count. The CDR1 and CDR2 encoded by the germline V gene are MNHNS and SASEGT. The CDR3 runs 13 residues from the cysteine to the valine. Left in the record is the CDR3 DNA by itself, 39 bases read in frame from the first base. TCR cDNA was made using 5'RACE template switching, a step that added a universal primer site and unique molecular identifiers. cDNA synthesis was primed from both the TCR alpha and TCR beta constant segments. Library amplification used two PCR steps, and the second PCR step added sample barcodes and sequencing adapters. Sequencing of the libraries was done on either Illumina HiSeq 2500 (2x100 bp) or NovaSeq (2x150 bp). Per the authors' processing: Demultiplexing of reads and collapsing into UMI consensus sequences were performed with MIGEC, and V(D)J alignment was carried out with MiXCR. Vaccine-responding clonotypes were defined with edgeR using replicate PBMC samples, requiring FDR below 0.01 and a log2 fold change above 5 up to day 15. Each bulk clonotype received a CD4 or CD8 identity based on whether the sequenced CD4 or CD8 repertoire contained that clonotype at higher abundance. The public reads were reprocessed in TCRdb via fastp at Q25 and MiXCR, keeping in-frame beta chains. When rows share a CDR3 protein, they turn into one entry using the most common DNA and genes. These V and J calls originate from TCRdb's pipeline instead of the authors' own analysis. The sample table records under 600,000 distinct CDR3 sequences; 20% to 25% of these occur just once. The biggest ten clones account for less than 20% of the sample.

About this clonotype itself: It has no known antigen specificity. No base quality values were provided; no much bigger clone lies one nucleotide off.

According to the study, the label for this sample's treatment or condition signals: live attenuated yellow fever vaccine strain. At each blood-draw timepoint, two biological replicates of bulk PBMCs were obtained. A standard Ficoll-Paque protocol was used to isolate PBMCs from peripheral blood. TriZol was used to extract RNA from bulk PBMCs, CD4 and CD8 fractions, and dextramer-positive and dextramer-negative fractions. The chain links TRBV6-1 with TRBJ2-7, with 9 bases matching TRBD1. The sample consisted of PBMCs, taken 20 to 25 days after the first yellow fever vaccination. This receptor was identified in a young man who received the YFV17D yellow fever vaccine. The sequence in DNA is TGTGCCAGCAGTGTGGGGACAGGGAGCGAGCAGTACGTC. Translated, this is CASSVGTGSEQYV.